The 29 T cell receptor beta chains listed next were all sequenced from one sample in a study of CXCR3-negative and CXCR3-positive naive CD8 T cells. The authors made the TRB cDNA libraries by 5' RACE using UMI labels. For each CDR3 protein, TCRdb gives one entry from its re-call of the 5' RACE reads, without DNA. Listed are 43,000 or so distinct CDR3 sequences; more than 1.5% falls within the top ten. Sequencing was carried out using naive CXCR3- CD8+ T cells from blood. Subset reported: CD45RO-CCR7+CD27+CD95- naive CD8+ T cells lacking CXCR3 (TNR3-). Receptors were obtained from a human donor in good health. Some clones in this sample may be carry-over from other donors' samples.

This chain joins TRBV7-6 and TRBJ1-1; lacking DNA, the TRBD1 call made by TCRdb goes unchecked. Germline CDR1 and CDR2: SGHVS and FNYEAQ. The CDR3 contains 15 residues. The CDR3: CASSSPGGMNTEAFF.

This CDR3 is CSARDPNDRFMMNTEAFF. J is TRBJ1-1 and V is TRBV20-1; TCRdb picks TRBD1, but there is no DNA to check that call. CDR1 is DFQATT and CDR2 is SNEGSKA in the germline V gene (reference sequence). This CDR3 comprises 18 residues.

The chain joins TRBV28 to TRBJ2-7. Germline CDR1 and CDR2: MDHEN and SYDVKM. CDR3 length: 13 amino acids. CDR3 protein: CASSLSGEYEQYF.

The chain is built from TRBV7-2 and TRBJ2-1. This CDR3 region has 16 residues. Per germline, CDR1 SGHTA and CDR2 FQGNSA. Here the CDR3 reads CASSLPGSLSYNEQFF.

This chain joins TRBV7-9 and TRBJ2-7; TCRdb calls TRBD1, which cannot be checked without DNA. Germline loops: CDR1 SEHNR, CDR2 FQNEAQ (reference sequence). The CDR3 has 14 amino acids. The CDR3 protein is CASSFPGTVYEQYF.

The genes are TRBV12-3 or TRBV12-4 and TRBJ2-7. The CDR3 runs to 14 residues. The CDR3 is CASSLTPETYEQYF.

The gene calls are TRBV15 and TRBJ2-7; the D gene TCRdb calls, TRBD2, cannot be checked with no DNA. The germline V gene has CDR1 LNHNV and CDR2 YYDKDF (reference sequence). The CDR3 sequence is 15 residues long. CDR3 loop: CATSRPTAGIHEQYF.

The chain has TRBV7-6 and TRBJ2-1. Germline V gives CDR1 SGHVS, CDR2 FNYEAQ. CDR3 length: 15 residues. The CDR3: CASSLEVTSYNEQFF.

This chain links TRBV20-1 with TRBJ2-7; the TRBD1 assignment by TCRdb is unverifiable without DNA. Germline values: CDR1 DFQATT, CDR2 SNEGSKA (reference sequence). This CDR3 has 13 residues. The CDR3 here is CSARGRGDYEQYF.

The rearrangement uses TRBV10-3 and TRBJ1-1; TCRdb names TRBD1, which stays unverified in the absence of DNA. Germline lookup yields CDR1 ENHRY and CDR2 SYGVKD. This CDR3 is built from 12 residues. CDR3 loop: CATWDSWTEAFF.

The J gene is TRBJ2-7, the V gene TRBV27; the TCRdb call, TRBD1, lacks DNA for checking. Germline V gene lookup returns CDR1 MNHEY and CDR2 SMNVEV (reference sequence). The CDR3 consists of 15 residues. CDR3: CASSQDRDRGGEQYF.

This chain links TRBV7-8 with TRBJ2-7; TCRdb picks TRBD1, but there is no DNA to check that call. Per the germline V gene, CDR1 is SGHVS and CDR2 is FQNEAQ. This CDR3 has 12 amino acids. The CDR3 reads CASSLGAVEQYF.

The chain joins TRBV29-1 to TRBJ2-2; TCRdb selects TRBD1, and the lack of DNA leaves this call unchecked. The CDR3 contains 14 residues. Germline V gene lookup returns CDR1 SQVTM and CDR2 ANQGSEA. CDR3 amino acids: CSVEVPGYTGELFF.

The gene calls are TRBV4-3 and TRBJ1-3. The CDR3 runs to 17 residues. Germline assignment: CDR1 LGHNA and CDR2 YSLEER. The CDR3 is CASSQDRKDQFGNTIYF.

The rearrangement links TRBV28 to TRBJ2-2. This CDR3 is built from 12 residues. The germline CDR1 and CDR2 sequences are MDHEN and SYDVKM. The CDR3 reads CASSYRLGELFF.

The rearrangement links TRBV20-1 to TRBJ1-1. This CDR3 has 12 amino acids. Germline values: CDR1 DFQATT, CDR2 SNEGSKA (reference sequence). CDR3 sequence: CSAIEGSTEAFF.

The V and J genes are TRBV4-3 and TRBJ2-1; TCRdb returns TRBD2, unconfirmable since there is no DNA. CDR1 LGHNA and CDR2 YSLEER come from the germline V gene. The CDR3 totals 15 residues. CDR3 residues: CASSQIRGGYGEQFF.

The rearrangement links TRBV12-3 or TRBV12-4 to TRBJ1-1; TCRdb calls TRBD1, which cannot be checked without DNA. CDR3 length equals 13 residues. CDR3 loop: CASSSRDSLEAFF.

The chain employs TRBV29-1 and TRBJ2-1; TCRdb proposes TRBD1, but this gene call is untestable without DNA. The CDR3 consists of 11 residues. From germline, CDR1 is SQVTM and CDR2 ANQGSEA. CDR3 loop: CSVPRANEQFF.

The CDR3 protein is CASWTAGANEQFF. This chain connects TRBV2 to TRBJ2-1; the D call from TCRdb, TRBD1, cannot be confirmed without DNA. This CDR3 region has 13 residues. Germline V lookup: CDR1 SNHLY, CDR2 FYNNEI.

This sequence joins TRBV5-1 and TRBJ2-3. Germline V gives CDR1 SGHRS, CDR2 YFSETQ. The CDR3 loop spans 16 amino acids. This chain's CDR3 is CASRHTGVTGTDTQYF. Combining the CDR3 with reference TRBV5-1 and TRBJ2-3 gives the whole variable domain KAGVTQTPRYLIKTRGQQVTLSCSPISGHRSVSWYQQTPGQGLQFLFEYFSETQRNKGNFPGRFSGRQFSNSRSEMNVSTLELGDSALYLCASRHTGVTGTDTQYFGPGTRLTVL.

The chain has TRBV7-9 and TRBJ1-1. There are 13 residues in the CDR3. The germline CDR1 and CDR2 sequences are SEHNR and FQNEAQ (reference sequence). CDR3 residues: CASSLNRNTEAFF.

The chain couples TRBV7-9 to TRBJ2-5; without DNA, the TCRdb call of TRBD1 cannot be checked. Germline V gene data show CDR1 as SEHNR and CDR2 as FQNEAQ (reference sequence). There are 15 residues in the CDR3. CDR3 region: CASSPTDRRQETQYF.

This CDR3 is CSARNRLNTEAFF. The chain couples TRBV20-1 to TRBJ1-1; as DNA is missing, the TRBD1 call by TCRdb cannot be tested. The CDR3 length is 13 residues. Germline lookup yields CDR1 DFQATT and CDR2 SNEGSKA (reference sequence).

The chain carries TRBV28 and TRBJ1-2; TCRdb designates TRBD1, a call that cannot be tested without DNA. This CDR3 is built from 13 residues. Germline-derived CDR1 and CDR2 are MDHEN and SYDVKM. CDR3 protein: CASSPGQFYGYTF.

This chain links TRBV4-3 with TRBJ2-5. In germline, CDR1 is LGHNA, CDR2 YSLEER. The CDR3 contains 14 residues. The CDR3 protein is CASSQGIGRETQYF.

CDR3 sequence reads: CATSRDAGGSYNEQFF. The chain carries TRBV15 and TRBJ2-1; the TRBD2 assignment by TCRdb is unverifiable without DNA. The CDR3 loop spans 16 amino acids. Per the germline V gene, CDR1 is LNHNV and CDR2 is YYDKDF (reference sequence).

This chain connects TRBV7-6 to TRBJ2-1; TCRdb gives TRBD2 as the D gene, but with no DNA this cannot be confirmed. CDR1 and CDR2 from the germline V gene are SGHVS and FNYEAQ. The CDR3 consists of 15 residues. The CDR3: CASSLVGEGYNEQFF. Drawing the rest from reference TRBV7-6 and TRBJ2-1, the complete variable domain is GAGVSQSPRYKVTKRGQDVALRCDPISGHVSLYWYRQALGQGPEFLTYFNYEAQQDKSGLPNDRFSAERPEGSISTLTIQRTEQRDSAMYRCASSLVGEGYNEQFFGPGTRLTVL.

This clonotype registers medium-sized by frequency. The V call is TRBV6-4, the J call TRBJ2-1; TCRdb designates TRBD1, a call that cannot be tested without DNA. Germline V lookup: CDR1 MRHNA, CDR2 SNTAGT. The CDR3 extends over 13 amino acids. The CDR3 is CASSVGDKGEQFF.